This T cell receptor beta chain was recovered during a study of neurological immune-mediated disorders. A single run covered 15-18 subjects with over 180 million TCR-beta sequences. TCRdb fed the 5' RACE reads into MiXCR, producing one record per CDR3 protein. Of about 30,000 distinct CDR3 sequences in the sample, 15% were seen once. CDR3 length equals 13 residues. Germline CDR1 is LGHNA and CDR2 is YSLEER. V lost 2 bases and J lost 12, with 14 bases in between. Many counts were recorded for this clonotype. Sequencing was done on a sample of PBMCs. The receptor's source is a man between 65 and 85 years old in good health. The chain is built from TRBV4-3 and TRBJ2-1; no clear D gene. CDR3 sequence: CASSQLASMGQFF. CDR3 nucleotides: TGCGCCAGCAGCCAATTGGCCTCAATGGGGCAGTTCTTC.